Presented here are 24 T cell receptor beta chains from one specimen sequenced in a study of OX40 agonist ivuxolimab in advanced cancers. Only in-frame clones appear in the TCRdb table, and some are missing; sequencing was by immunoSEQ multiplex PCR. The sample yields approximately 58,000 clones, 75% to 90% seen once. Sequences were derived from CD4+ or CD8+ T cells sorted from blood, sampled in a trial of the OX40 agonist ivuxolimab. The receptors stem from an adult with an advanced solid tumor such as melanoma, head and neck, liver or kidney cancer.

The chain employs TRBV5-5 and TRBJ2-7, with 9 nucleotides matching TRBD1. The CDR3 loop spans 19 amino acids. The junction had 19 bases not matched to a gene; V was cut back by 4 bases and J by 2 bases. Germline V gives CDR1 SGHKS, CDR2 YYEKEE (reference sequence). CDR3 nucleotides: TGTGCCAGCAGCCCCCTCCGGGACAGGGTAATATTTAATACCTACGAGCAGTACTTC. This encodes CASSPLRDRVIFNTYEQYF.

Here the CDR3 reads CASMLFSGANVLTF. The DNA of the CDR3 is TGTGCCAGCATGCTCTTTTCGGGGGCCAACGTCCTGACTTTC. This sequence joins TRBV28 and TRBJ2-6; D not certain. V lost 7 bases to trimming and J lost 4 bases, with 11 bases between them. Germline CDR1 and CDR2: MDHEN and SYDVKM. This CDR3 has 14 residues.

This chain connects TRBV4-2 to TRBJ2-3, with D possibly TRBD1 on 6 matching bases. Deletions cut 0 bases from V and 3 bases from J, with 16 bases between. Germline loops: CDR1 LGHNA, CDR2 YNFKEQ. The CDR3 contains 17 residues. CDR3 nucleotides: TGTGCCAGCAGCCAAGATTACCGACAGCAGGGGACAGATACGCAGTATTTT. It specifies CASSQDYRQQGTDTQYF.

The rearrangement links TRBV28 to TRBJ2-1; 12 nucleotides agree with TRBD2. There are 18 residues in the CDR3. Per germline, CDR1 MDHEN and CDR2 SYDVKM. V dropped 5 bases and J dropped 2; count of bases not matched to a gene: 10. CDR3 nucleotide sequence: TGTGCCAGCAGTCCGACTAGCGGGAGCACCTGGGCCTACAATGAGCAGTTCTTC. Translated, it gives CASSPTSGSTWAYNEQFF. Together with reference TRBV28 and TRBJ2-1, the CDR3 gives the full variable domain: DVKVTQSSRYLVKRTGEKVFLECVQDMDHENMFWYRQDPGLGLRLIYFSYDVKMKEKGDIPEGYSVSREKKERFSLILESASTNQTSMYLCASSPTSGSTWAYNEQFFGPGTRLTVL.

J is TRBJ2-7 and V is TRBV7-8; 9 nucleotides line up with TRBD2. V lost 5 bases, J lost 3 bases, and 5 bases stayed unmatched. From germline, CDR1 is SGHVS and CDR2 FQNEAQ. The CDR3 has 14 amino acids. CDR3 in DNA: TGTGCCAGCAGCCAGCGGGGGGTGAACTACGAGCAGTACTTC. As protein: CASSQRGVNYEQYF.

This rearrangement joins TRBV5-1 to TRBJ2-1, with D perhaps matching TRBD1 (5 bases). This CDR3 has 15 residues. Germline V lookup: CDR1 SGHRS, CDR2 YFSETQ. The germline V and J ends were trimmed by 1 base and 2 bases, with 10 bases remaining between them. CDR3 protein: CASSLQGLTYNEQFF. CDR3 DNA: TGCGCCAGCAGCTTGCAGGGCTTAACCTACAATGAGCAGTTCTTC.

This rearrangement joins TRBV25-1 to TRBJ1-1; D ambiguous. The CDR3 is 14 amino acids. Germline CDR1 reads MGHDK; CDR2 reads SYGVNS. V lost 5 bases to trimming and J lost 12 bases, with 22 bases between them. This chain's CDR3 is CASSSRAHSKPTFF. CDR3 nucleotides: TGTGCCAGCAGTAGCCGGGCACATAGCAAGCCAACTTTCTTT. Full variable domain (missing parts from reference TRBV25-1 and TRBJ1-1): EADIYQTPRYLVIGTGKKITLECSQTMGHDKMYWYQQDPGMELHLIHYSYGVNSTEKGDLSSESTVSRIRTEHFPLTLESARPSHTSQYLCASSSRAHSKPTFFGQGTRLTVV.

The V call is TRBV19, the J call TRBJ1-5; D is unresolved. CDR1 LNHDA and CDR2 SQIVND come from the germline V gene (reference sequence). CDR3 length: 14 residues. V dropped 3 bases and J dropped 2 bases, with 8 bases sitting between them. The CDR3 sequence is CASSIRAGNQPQHF. CDR3 DNA sequence: TGTGCCAGTAGTATCCGTGCGGGCAATCAGCCCCAGCATTTT. The variable domain in full, completed from reference TRBV19 and TRBJ1-5, reads DGGITQSPKYLFRKEGQNVTLSCEQNLNHDAMYWYRQDPGQGLRLIYYSQIVNDFQKGDIAEGYSVSREKKESFPLTVTSAQKNPTAFYLCASSIRAGNQPQHFGDGTRLSIL.

The chain carries TRBV4-2 and TRBJ2-7, with D uncertain. The CDR3 runs to 15 residues. CDR1 and CDR2 from the germline V gene are LGHNA and YNFKEQ. Trimming stripped 0 bases from V and 2 bases from J, with 11 bases between. The CDR3 sequence is CASSQDRTVPYEQYF. DNA of the CDR3: TGTGCCAGCAGCCAAGATCGAACAGTTCCCTACGAGCAGTACTTC.

J is TRBJ2-3 and V is TRBV10-3; D perhaps matches TRBD1 (6 bases). The CDR3 consists of 14 residues. The ends were cut back, 6 bases at V and 2 bases at J, with 12 bases in the middle. Germline CDR1 reads ENHRY; CDR2 reads SYGVKD. DNA of the CDR3: TGTGCCATCAGGGAAGGACAGTCCACAGATACGCAGTATTTT. Amino acid sequence: CAIREGQSTDTQYF.

The chain links TRBV19 to TRBJ1-5; 7 bases align to TRBD1. Losses at the gene ends were 2 bases for V and 4 bases for J; bases not matched to a gene: 11. This CDR3 is 17 amino acids long. Germline V CDR1 and CDR2: LNHDA, SQIVND (reference sequence). The chain's CDR3 is CASSIRVRGTENQPQHF. Written as DNA, the CDR3 is TGTGCCAGTAGTATAAGGGTCAGGGGGACGGAAAATCAGCCCCAGCATTTT.

V gene TRBV5-1 combines with J gene TRBJ2-7; the D is unclear. Germline V CDR1 and CDR2: SGHRS, YFSETQ. This CDR3 is built from 13 residues. Trimming pared 2 bases from V and 1 base from J, leaving 7 bases between. As DNA, the CDR3 is TGCGCCAGCAGCTTTTCCAGGTCCTACGAGCAGTACTTC. Residues: CASSFSRSYEQYF.

This clone was recorded once. The chain joins TRBV5-4 to TRBJ2-2; 12 positions agree with TRBD2. V shed 0 bases, J shed 6 bases, and the junction held 3 bases outside the gene matches. Germline loops: CDR1 SGHNT, CDR2 YYREEE (reference sequence). CDR3 size: 16 residues. The CDR3 region is CASSLGLAGVSGELFF. The DNA for the CDR3 is TGTGCCAGCAGCTTGGGACTAGCGGGAGTGTCCGGGGAGCTGTTTTTT.

The chain employs TRBV30 and TRBJ2-3; no firm D call. The CDR3 totals 12 residues. Trimming left V 0 bases short and J 4 bases short, with 5 bases between. CDR1 and CDR2 (germline): GTSNPN, SVGIG (reference sequence). In DNA, the CDR3 is TGTGCCTGGAGTGTCTGGGCAGATACGCAGTATTTT. Translating gives CAWSVWADTQYF. Using reference TRBV30 and TRBJ2-3 for the parts outside the CDR3, the full variable domain is SQTIHQWPATLVQPVGSPLSLECTVEGTSNPNLYWYRQAAGRGLQLLFYSVGIGQISSEVPQNLSASRPQDRQFILSSKKLLLSDSGFYLCAWSVWADTQYFGPGTRLTVL.

CDR3 sequence: CASSLRGGHLTKQYF. CDR3 coding DNA: TGCGCCAGCAGCTTGAGGGGGGGCCACCTTACGAAGCAGTACTTC. The chain carries TRBV5-1 and TRBJ2-7; possibly TRBD2 for D (7 bases). V lost 1 base and J 8 bases, leaving 19 bases between the germline ends. The CDR3 has 15 amino acids. Germline V CDR1 and CDR2: SGHRS, YFSETQ.

The chain has TRBV27 and TRBJ2-1, with 13 positions matching TRBD2. The germline V gene encodes CDR1 MNHEY and CDR2 SMNVEV (reference sequence). The ends lost 5 bases at V and 2 bases at J; junction bases unmatched: 6. The CDR3 is 17 amino acids. CDR3 DNA sequence: TGTGCCAGCAGTAAAGGACTAGCGGGGGACCCCTACAATGAGCAGTTCTTC. Translating it yields CASSKGLAGDPYNEQFF.

The V gene is TRBV6-5, the J gene TRBJ2-7, with D unresolved. The CDR3 length is 13 residues. The V end lost 9 bases, the J end lost 0 bases, and 12 bases lay between the germline ends. Germline V CDR1 and CDR2: MNHEY, SVGAGI. The CDR3 is CASGEQNSYEQYF. The DNA for the CDR3 is TGTGCCAGTGGTGAACAGAACTCCTACGAGCAGTACTTC.

In this sample, this clone turned up a few times. The V and J genes are TRBV29-1 and TRBJ2-1; 7 positions match TRBD2. V was pared by 6 bases and J by 3 bases, with 11 bases of the junction left unmatched. Germline values: CDR1 SQVTM, CDR2 ANQGSEA. The CDR3 extends over 15 amino acids. The CDR3 loop reads CSVPRGAGLYNEQFF. The CDR3 region has the DNA TGCAGCGTCCCGAGAGGAGCGGGACTCTACAATGAGCAGTTCTTC.

This clone was recorded once. The chain links TRBV5-1 to TRBJ2-1, with D perhaps matching TRBD2 (5 bases). This CDR3 region has 17 residues. Germline V gene lookup returns CDR1 SGHRS and CDR2 YFSETQ. V was trimmed by 4 bases and J by 0 bases, leaving 17 bases between them. For the CDR3, the DNA is TGCGCCAGCAGCCCGACCACAAGCGGATCCTCCTACAATGAGCAGTTCTTC. Protein sequence: CASSPTTSGSSYNEQFF.

The CDR3 sequence: CSAREQEPLFF. In DNA form, the CDR3 reads TGCAGTGCTAGAGAACAAGAACCATTGTTTTTT. This rearrangement joins TRBV20-1 to TRBJ1-4, with no clear D. The CDR3 consists of 11 residues. The V gene lost 0 bases and the J gene lost 15 bases, with 11 bases spanning the gap. The germline V gene encodes CDR1 DFQATT and CDR2 SNEGSKA (reference sequence).

V and J are TRBV6-6 and TRBJ1-1; tentative D call: TRBD1 (5 bases). Germline V CDR1 and CDR2: MNHNY, SVGAGI (reference sequence). V lost 2 bases, J lost 3 bases, and 16 bases lay in between. The length of the CDR3 is 16 residues. The CDR3 DNA follows: TGTGCCAGCAGTTACGTCGTCGACAGTGGGGACACTGAAGCTTTCTTT. Translated, it gives CASSYVVDSGDTEAFF.

The chain recombines TRBV28 with TRBJ2-7; 8 bases align to TRBD2. CDR3 length equals 13 residues. Trimming took 6 bases from V and 4 from J; bases not matched to a gene: 5. Germline values: CDR1 MDHEN, CDR2 SYDVKM. In DNA, the CDR3 is TGTGCCAGCAGACCCGGCGGGAGGTACGAGCAGTACTTC. Its translation: CASRPGGRYEQYF.

The J gene is TRBJ2-5, the V gene TRBV5-1, with 7 positions matching TRBD2. The J segment lost 0 bases and the V segment lost 4 bases, leaving 9 bases of the junction unmatched. From germline, CDR1 is SGHRS and CDR2 YFSETQ. The CDR3 has 16 residues. The CDR3 loop reads CASSHFPGTNQETQYF. CDR3 bases: TGCGCCAGCAGCCATTTCCCAGGGACTAACCAAGAGACCCAGTACTTC.

This chain uses TRBV7-3 with TRBJ2-1, with TRBD2 identical over 7 bases. CDR3 length equals 14 residues. The germline V gene has CDR1 SGHTA and CDR2 FQGTGA. Trimming cost V 5 bases and J 7 bases; bases outside gene matches: 8. CDR3 in DNA: TGTGCCAGCAGCCCCGCGGGGGAGAGTAATGAGCAGTTCTTC. Translated: CASSPAGESNEQFF.